The 14 T cell receptor beta chains presented below share a single source sample, sequenced in a study of blood T cells in healthy people across ages. A sample-barcoded 5' primer and a J-beta primer mix were used in a second PCR of roughly 7 to 11 cycles. TCRdb itself ran the 5' RACE reads through MiXCR, one entry per CDR3 protein. Of just over 1 million distinct CDR3 sequences in the sample, 40% to 55% were seen once. What was sequenced was blood. The receptors derive from a woman aged 55-70 years in good health.

The V call is TRBV7-3, the J call TRBJ2-5; D ambiguous. The CDR3 length is 13 residues. Trimming left V 1 base short and J 5 bases short, with 8 bases between. CDR1 and CDR2 from the germline V gene are SGHTA and FQGTGA. This CDR3 is CASSLSNSETQYF. The CDR3, as DNA: TGTGCCAGCAGCTTAAGTAATTCGGAGACCCAGTACTTC.

The V call is TRBV20-1, the J call TRBJ2-5; the match to TRBD1 covers 7 bases. With V trimmed by 0 bases and J by 2 bases, 12 bases remained unmatched. CDR1 DFQATT and CDR2 SNEGSKA come from the germline V gene (reference sequence). This CDR3 contains 17 residues. The CDR3 coding sequence is TGCAGTGCTAGAGATAACGGCTATGGACAGGCACAAGAGACCCAGTACTTC. Protein sequence: CSARDNGYGQAQETQYF.

The chain uses TRBV30 and TRBJ2-7; D possibly corresponds to TRBD1 (5 bases). V lost 2 bases, J lost 3 bases, and 5 bases lay in between. CDR1 is GTSNPN, CDR2 SVGIG, per germline (reference sequence). This CDR3 is 11 amino acids long. The CDR3 DNA follows: TGTGCCTGGAGTACAGGCTACGAGCAGTACTTC. Translating gives CAWSTGYEQYF.

This sequence joins TRBV9 and TRBJ2-7; D might be TRBD1 (5 bases). The CDR3 covers 13 residues. Trimming stripped 0 bases from V and 6 bases from J, with 10 bases between. Germline CDR1 is SGDLS and CDR2 is YYNGEE. The CDR3 sequence: CASSVVDRGEQYF. CDR3 coding DNA: TGTGCCAGCAGCGTAGTAGACAGAGGCGAGCAGTACTTC.

This clonotype was picked up one time. One end of the junction varies from germline; a read error may be responsible. The chain has TRBV5-1 and TRBJ2-1; D is perhaps TRBD2 (6 bases). The CDR3 extends over 16 amino acids. Germline lookup yields CDR1 SGHRS and CDR2 YFSETQ. CDR3 coding DNA: TGCGCCAGCAGCCCCTACCTAGCGTCCTTGGACAATGAGCGGTTCTTC. Encoded protein: CASSPYLASLDNERFF.

The chain is built from TRBV3-1 and TRBJ2-6; weak D call: TRBD1 (6 bases). The CDR3 sequence is 17 residues long. Germline V gene lookup returns CDR1 LGHDT and CDR2 YNNKEL (reference sequence). Trimming shortened V by 4 bases and J by 0 bases, and 13 bases separated the two germline ends. The CDR3 spells CASSPGAGVSGANVLTF. The CDR3 nucleotides read TGTGCCAGCAGCCCCGGGGCAGGGGTCTCTGGGGCCAACGTCCTGACTTTC.

This clonotype was seen more than once but under ten times. The rearrangement joins TRBV9 to TRBJ2-7, with 7 bases that match TRBD1. The trim removed 3 bases at V and 5 bases at J, leaving 8 bases unmatched. The germline CDR1 and CDR2 sequences are SGDLS and YYNGEE. The CDR3 extends over 14 amino acids. The CDR3 sequence: CASSDAGTDNEQYF. CDR3 coding DNA: TGTGCCAGCAGCGACGCCGGGACAGACAACGAGCAGTACTTC.

This clonotype was counted between two and nine times. The chain recombines TRBV12-3 or TRBV12-4 with TRBJ2-7; D may be TRBD1 (6 bases). This CDR3 comprises 14 residues. Trimming took 1 base from V and 3 from J, leaving 10 bases between them. In nucleotides, the CDR3 is TGTGCCAGCAGTTTAGGGGACAAACTCTACGAGCAGTACTTC. Its translation is CASSLGDKLYEQYF.

The rearrangement uses TRBV20-1 and TRBJ2-2; a weak D match, TRBD2 (6 bases). The CDR3 runs to 11 residues. V was trimmed by 3 bases and J by 9 bases, leaving 8 bases between them. Germline V gene data show CDR1 as DFQATT and CDR2 as SNEGSKA (reference sequence). This chain's CDR3 is CSAREGRELFF. The CDR3 coding sequence is TGCAGTGCTAGGGAGGGAAGGGAGCTGTTTTTT.

Concerning this clonotype: Possible read error: a much larger clone is one base away. The chain employs TRBV20-1 and TRBJ1-2; D is unclear. The CDR3 spans 16 residues. CDR1 is DFQATT, CDR2 SNEGSKA, per germline (reference sequence). Deletions cut 5 bases from V and 0 bases from J, with 19 bases between. The DNA of the CDR3 is TGCAGTGCTCCGTGGGAGAACGGAGTCTCTAACTATGGCTACACCTTC. Its protein is CSAPWENGVSNYGYTF.

This chain links TRBV5-1 with TRBJ2-1, with TRBD2 matching 12 bases. Losses at the gene ends were 0 bases for V and 7 bases for J; bases not matched to a gene: 8. Germline V CDR1 and CDR2: SGHRS, YFSETQ. The length of the CDR3 is 17 residues. In nucleotides, the CDR3 is TGCGCCAGCAGCTTGGTCGGGACTAGCGGGTCTTTGAATGAGCAGTTCTTC. It encodes CASSLVGTSGSLNEQFF.

The V gene is TRBV13, the J gene TRBJ1-1; 11 bases map to TRBD1. CDR3 length: 14 residues. The V gene end was trimmed by 5 bases and the J gene end by 5 bases; junction bases not matched to a gene: 4. Germline V CDR1 and CDR2: PRHDT, FYEKMQ (reference sequence). Written as DNA, the CDR3 is TGTGCCAGCAGCGGGAGGGACAGGGGGACTGAAGCTTTCTTT. Amino acids: CASSGRDRGTEAFF.

CDR3 loop: CASSPSSRGLYEQYF. CDR3 DNA: TGTGCCAGCAGCCCTAGTTCAAGGGGGCTCTACGAGCAGTACTTC. This chain uses TRBV11-2 with TRBJ2-7, with TRBD1 matching 7 bases. The CDR3 length is 15 residues. Germline V gene data show CDR1 as SGHAT and CDR2 as FQNNGV. Trimming at V came to 5 bases and at J to 3 bases, leaving 10 bases not matched to a gene. Supplemented by reference TRBV11-2 and TRBJ2-7, the full variable domain reads EAGVAQSPRYKIIEKRQSVAFWCNPISGHATLYWYQQILGQGPKLLIQFQNNGVVDDSQLPKDRFSAERLKGVDSTLKIQPAKLEDSAVYLCASSPSSRGLYEQYFGPGTRLTVT.

J is TRBJ2-1 and V is TRBV29-1; 10 positions match TRBD2. Germline V lookup: CDR1 SQVTM, CDR2 ANQGSEA. Trimming cost V 3 bases and J 8 bases; bases outside gene matches: 7. There are 14 residues in the CDR3. Here the CDR3 DNA reads TGCAGCGTTGACCGTCTAGCGGGAGTGGATGAGCAGTTCTTC. This gives the protein CSVDRLAGVDEQFF.